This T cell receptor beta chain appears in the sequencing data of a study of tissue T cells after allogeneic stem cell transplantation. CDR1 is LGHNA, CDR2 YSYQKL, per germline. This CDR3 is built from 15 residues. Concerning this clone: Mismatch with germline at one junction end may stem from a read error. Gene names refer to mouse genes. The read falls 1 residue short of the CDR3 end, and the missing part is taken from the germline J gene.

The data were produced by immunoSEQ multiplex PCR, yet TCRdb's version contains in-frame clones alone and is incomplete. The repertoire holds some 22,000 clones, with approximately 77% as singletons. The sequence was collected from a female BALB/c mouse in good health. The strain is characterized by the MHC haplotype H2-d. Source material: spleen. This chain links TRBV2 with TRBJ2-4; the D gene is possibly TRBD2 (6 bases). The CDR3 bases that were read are TGTGCCAGCGGCCAAACTGGGCAAAGTCAAAACACCTTGTAC. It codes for CASGQTGQSQNTLY. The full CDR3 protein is CASGQTGQSQNTLYF.